This T cell receptor (beta chain) emerged from a study of blood T cell repertoires in COVID-19. Study-wide context: Whether acute or convalescent, the COVID-19 samples came from the United States, Italy and Spain.

Participant reports of clinical history set cohort assignment. What the recovered Cohort 3 donors had was two negative PCRs, clearance, or symptom resolution. Method: immunoSEQ multiplex PCR; TCRdb's copy keeps in-frame clones and lacks some. The table lists 160,000 or so clones, around 82% of them singletons. The germline V gene has CDR1 SGHRS and CDR2 YFSETQ. The V end was cut by 4 bases, the J end by 5 bases, with 9 bases between. CDR3 length equals 13 residues. The genes are TRBV5-1 and TRBJ2-2; the D gene is possibly TRBD1 (6 bases). This TCR derives from a man between 35 and 55 years old who had recovered from COVID-19. What was sequenced was PBMCs or T cells enriched from blood (not recorded which). The CDR3 nucleotides are TGCGCCAGCAGCCCCGGACAGACCGGGGAGCTGTTTTTT. Translation gives CASSPGQTGELFF.